This entry concerns a single T cell receptor (beta chain). What it binds is unknown. The source of the sample is a study of a mutant IDH1 vaccine in newly diagnosed glioma. The sample's time point: baseline, week 1 (first vaccination visit). Treatment noted: pre-vaccination baseline after standard-of-care therapy. Donors harbored newly found WHO grade 3 or 4 IDH1-mutant, ATRX-lost astrocytomas. The method was immunoSEQ multiplex PCR; TCRdb's version includes in-frame clones alone and lacks a portion of them. The data show fewer than 20,000 clones, just under 80% seen once. The CDR3 consists of 13 residues. Trimming stripped 1 base from V and 6 bases from J, with 4 bases between. Per germline, CDR1 SGHVS and CDR2 FQNEAQ. Whole-study results and caveats: Overall, 90% to 95% of patients had vaccine-induced immune responses.

The input for sequencing was PBMCs, taken from a glioma patient treated with radiotherapy, temozolomide or both. The chain recombines TRBV7-8 with TRBJ1-6; D gene uncertain. This clonotype was sampled from a man in his forties with glioma. In nucleotides, the CDR3 is TGTGCCAGCAGCTTAGATCGTAATTCACCCCTCCACTTT. Encoded protein: CASSLDRNSPLHF.